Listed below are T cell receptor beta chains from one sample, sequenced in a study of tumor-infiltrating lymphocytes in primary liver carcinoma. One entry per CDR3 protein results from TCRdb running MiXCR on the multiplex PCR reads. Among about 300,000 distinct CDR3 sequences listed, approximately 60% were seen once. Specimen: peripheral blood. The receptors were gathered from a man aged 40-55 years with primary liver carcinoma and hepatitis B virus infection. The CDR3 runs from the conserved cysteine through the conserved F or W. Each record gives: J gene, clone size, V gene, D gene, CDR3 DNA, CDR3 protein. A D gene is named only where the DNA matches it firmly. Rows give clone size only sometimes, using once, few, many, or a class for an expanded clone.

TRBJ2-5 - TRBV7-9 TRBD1 TGTGCCAGCATCCGGGACAGGGGTACCGAAGAGACCCAGTACTTC CASIRDRGTEETQYF
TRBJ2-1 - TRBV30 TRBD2 TGTGTCTGGAGCGGGACTAGCGACTACAATGAGCAGTTCTTC CVWSGTSDYNEQFF
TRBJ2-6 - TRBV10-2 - TGCGCCAGCAGTGAGTCGTTAGGGGGGACAGAATCTGGGGCCAACGTCCTGACTTTC CASSESLGGTESGANVLTF
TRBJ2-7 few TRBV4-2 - TGTGCCAGCAGCCAACCTGCGACCCCCTCCTACGAGCAGTACTTC CASSQPATPSYEQYF
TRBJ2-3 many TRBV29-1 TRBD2 TGCAGCTCCACCGGGACTAGCGGGCTCACAGATACGCAGTATTTT CSSTGTSGLTDTQYF
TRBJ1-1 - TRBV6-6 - TGTGCCAGCAGCTGCAGGCTCGTCAGTATGAACACTGAAGCTTTCTTT CASSCRLVSMNTEAFF
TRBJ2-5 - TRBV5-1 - TGCGCCAGCAGACGGGACCCCTCGGGGTCCCAGTACTTC CASRRDPSGSQYF
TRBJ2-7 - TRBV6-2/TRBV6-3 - TGTGCCAGCCTAAAGGACCAGGCCCACGAGCGGTACTTC CASLKDQAHERYF
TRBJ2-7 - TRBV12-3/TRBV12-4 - TGTACCAGCAGTTCCCCGGGCGACTCCTACGAGGAGTACTTC CTSSSPGDSYEEYF
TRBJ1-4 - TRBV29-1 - TGCAGCACATCCCACACCCCAGGGGAAAGACTGTTTTTT CSTSHTPGERLFF
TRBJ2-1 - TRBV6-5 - TGTACCAGCAGTTACAGCGGTAGGGAGTTCTTC CTSSYSGREFF
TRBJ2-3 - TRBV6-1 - TGTGCCAGCAGTGGAAGACAGGCCCCAAGCACAGATACGCAGTATTTT CASSGRQAPSTDTQYF
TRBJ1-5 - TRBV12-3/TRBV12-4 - TGTGCCAGCACGCGGGGCACCGCAATGAATCAGCCCCAACATTTT CASTRGTAMNQPQHF
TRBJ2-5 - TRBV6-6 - TGTGTCAGCAGTTCCTCTGGGTGGGAGACCCAATACTTC CVSSSSGWETQYF
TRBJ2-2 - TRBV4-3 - TGCGCCAGCAGCCTCCTCACCGCAAGTCCGAACACCGGGGAGCTGTTTTTT CASSLLTASPNTGELFF
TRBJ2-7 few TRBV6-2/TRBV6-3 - TGTGCCAGCAGCACCATAGCAGGTGTGCAGTACTTC CASSTIAGVQYF
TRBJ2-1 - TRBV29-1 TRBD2 TGCAGCGTCGGACTAGCGGGACGGAGTAGTGAGCAGTTCTTC CSVGLAGRSSEQFF
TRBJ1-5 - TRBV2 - TGTGCCAGCAAGAGGGACAGCAATCAGCCCCAGCATTTT CASKRDSNQPQHF
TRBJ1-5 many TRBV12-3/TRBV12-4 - TGTGCCAGCAGTTTGGGTGCCCAGGGTCAGCCCCAGCATTTT CASSLGAQGQPQHF
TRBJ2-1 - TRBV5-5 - TGTGCCAGCAGCTTGTCAGCGACCTCCTACAATGAGAAGTTCTTC CASSLSATSYNEKFF
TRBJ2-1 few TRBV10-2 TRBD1 TGCGCCAGCAGTCAGACAGGGGGGAATGAGCAGTTCTTC CASSQTGGNEQFF
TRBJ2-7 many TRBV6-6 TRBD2 TGTGCCAGCAGTTACTCGGGTACTAGCGGGGACTACGAGCAGTACTTC CASSYSGTSGDYEQYF
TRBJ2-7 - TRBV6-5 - TGTGCCACTCAATCTAGCGCCAACGAGCAGAACTTC CATQSSANEQNF
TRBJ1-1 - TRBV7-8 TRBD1 TGTGCCAGCAGCCCCTTACAGGGGAAGGCTGAAGCTTTCTTT CASSPLQGKAEAFF
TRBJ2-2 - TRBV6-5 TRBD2 TGTGCCAGCAGTTGCTCTCGGGGGAGGGTGAACTCCGGGGAGCTGTTTTTT CASSCSRGRVNSGELFF
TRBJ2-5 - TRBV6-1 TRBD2 TGTGCCAGCAGCAGAGTGACTAGCGTTGGGGAGACCCAGTACTTC CASSRVTSVGETQYF
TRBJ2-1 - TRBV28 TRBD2 TGTGCCAGCAGTTTAGGAAGGACTAGCGGCGAGTTCTTC CASSLGRTSGEFF
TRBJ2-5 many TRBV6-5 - TGTGCCAGCAGTTACCCGGGGGCGGAGACCCAGTACTTC CASSYPGAETQYF
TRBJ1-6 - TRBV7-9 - TGTGCCAGCAGCTCCGGGAGGGCCTATAATTCACCCCTCCACTTT CASSSGRAYNSPLHF
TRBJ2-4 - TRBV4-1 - TGCGCCAGCAGCCAAATGGGAATAGCCAAAAACATTCAGTACTTC CASSQMGIAKNIQYF
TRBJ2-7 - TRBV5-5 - TGTGTCAGCAGCTTGGCGGACTCAGGGATTTACGAGCAGTACTTC CVSSLADSGIYEQYF
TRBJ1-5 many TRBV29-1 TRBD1 TGCAGCGTCTCTACCGGGACAGCCAATCAGCCCCAGCATTTT CSVSTGTANQPQHF
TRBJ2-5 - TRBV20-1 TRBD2 TGCAGTGCCCCTGGGAACCCTAGCGGACCCCAAGAGACCCAGTACTTC CSAPGNPSGPQETQYF
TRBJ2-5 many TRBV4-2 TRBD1 TGTGCCAGCAGCCAAGAATGGGACAGGGAAGGGACCCAGTACTTC CASSQEWDREGTQYF
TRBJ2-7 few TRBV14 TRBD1 TGTGCCAGCAGCCAACGGACAGGGATATACGAGCAGTACTTC CASSQRTGIYEQYF
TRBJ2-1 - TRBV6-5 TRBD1 TGTACCAGCAGTGCACCTCCGGGACAGGGCTTGCGAGATGAGCAGTTCTTC CTSSAPPGQGLRDEQFF
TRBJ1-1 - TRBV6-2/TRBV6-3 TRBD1 TGTGCCAGCAGTTCCTTAGATTCCGGGACAGGGTGGGAAGGCACTGAAGCTTTCTTT CASSSLDSGTGWEGTEAFF
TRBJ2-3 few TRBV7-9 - TGTGCCAGCAGCTTTGGGTCTAGCGGCCGGGGGGCGGATACGCAGTATTTT CASSFGSSGRGADTQYF
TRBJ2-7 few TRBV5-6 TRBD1 TGTGCCAGCAGCTTGGGGACAGGGATTCTCTTC CASSLGTGILF
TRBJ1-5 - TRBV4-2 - TGTGCCAGCAGCCGAGAGGTGGAAGGAGGATTGAACTATCAGCCCCAGCATTTT CASSREVEGGLNYQPQHF
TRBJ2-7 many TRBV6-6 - TGTGCCAGCAGTGGCCACGGGGGCTCCTACGAGCAGTACTTC CASSGHGGSYEQYF
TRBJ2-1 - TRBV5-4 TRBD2 TGTGCCAGCAGCGGGAGGGGTCAGTGTGAGCAGCTCTTC CASSGRGQCEQLF
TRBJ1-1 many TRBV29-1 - TGCAGCGTTGGCCCCCGGACGGCAGATGAAGCTTTCTTT CSVGPRTADEAFF
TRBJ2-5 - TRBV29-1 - TGCAGCCCATCAGCGGAGAGCCAAGAGACCCAGTACTTC CSPSAESQETQYF